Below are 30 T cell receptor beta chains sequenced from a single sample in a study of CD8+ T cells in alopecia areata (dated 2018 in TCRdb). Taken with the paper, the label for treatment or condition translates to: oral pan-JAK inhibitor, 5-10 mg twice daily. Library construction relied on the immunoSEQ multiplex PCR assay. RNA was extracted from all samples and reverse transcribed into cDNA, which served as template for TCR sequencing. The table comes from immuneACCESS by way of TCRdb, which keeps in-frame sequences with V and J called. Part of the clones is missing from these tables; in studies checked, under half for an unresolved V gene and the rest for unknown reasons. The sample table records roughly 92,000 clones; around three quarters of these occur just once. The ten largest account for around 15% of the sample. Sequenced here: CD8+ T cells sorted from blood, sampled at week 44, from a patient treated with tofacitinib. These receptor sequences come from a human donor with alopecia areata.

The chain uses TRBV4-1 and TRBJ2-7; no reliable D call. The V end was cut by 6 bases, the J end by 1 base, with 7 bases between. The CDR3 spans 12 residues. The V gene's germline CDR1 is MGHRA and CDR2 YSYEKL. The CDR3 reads CASRGSSYEQYF. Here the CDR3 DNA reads TGCGCCAGCAGGGGGTCATCCTACGAGCAGTACTTC.

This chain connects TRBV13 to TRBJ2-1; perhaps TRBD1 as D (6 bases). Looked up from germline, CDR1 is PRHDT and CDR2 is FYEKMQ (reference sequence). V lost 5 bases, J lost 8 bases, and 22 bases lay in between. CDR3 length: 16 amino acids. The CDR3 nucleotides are TGTGCCAGCAGCCCACCCCTCGGGACAAAGGGGGATGAGCAGTTCTTC. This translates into CASSPPLGTKGDEQFF.

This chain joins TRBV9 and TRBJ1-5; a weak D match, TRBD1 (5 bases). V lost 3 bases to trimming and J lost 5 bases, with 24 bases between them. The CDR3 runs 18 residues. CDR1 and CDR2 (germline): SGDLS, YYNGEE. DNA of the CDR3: TGTGCCAGCAGCGGGACGAGTTCCAGGGTAACCCTCCATCAGCCCCAGCATTTT. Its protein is CASSGTSSRVTLHQPQHF.

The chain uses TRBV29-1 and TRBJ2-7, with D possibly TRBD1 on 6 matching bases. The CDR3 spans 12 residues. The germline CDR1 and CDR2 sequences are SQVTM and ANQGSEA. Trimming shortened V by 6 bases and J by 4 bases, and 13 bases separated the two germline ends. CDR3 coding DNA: TGCAGCGTAATCAGCACAGGGTACGAGCAGTACTTC. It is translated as CSVISTGYEQYF.

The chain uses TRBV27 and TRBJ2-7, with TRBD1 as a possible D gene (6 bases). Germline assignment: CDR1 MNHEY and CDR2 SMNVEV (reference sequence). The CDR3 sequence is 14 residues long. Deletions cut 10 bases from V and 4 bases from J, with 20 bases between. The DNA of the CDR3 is TGTGCCACCAGGGGTTCGGTTTCCGAATACGAGCAGTACTTC. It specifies CATRGSVSEYEQYF.

The DNA for the CDR3 is TGTGCCTGGGGGGATCAGGGCAATCAGCCCCAGCATTTT. This translates into CAWGDQGNQPQHF. The chain is built from TRBV30 and TRBJ1-5; D not certain. CDR1 and CDR2 (germline): GTSNPN, SVGIG (reference sequence). The germline V and J ends were trimmed by 5 bases and 2 bases, with 10 bases remaining between them. The CDR3 contains 13 residues.

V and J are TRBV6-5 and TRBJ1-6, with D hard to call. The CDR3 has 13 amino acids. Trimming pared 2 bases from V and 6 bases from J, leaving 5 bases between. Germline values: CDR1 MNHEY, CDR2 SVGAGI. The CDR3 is CASSYGSNSPLHF. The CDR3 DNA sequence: TGTGCCAGCAGTTACGGCAGTAATTCACCCCTCCACTTT.

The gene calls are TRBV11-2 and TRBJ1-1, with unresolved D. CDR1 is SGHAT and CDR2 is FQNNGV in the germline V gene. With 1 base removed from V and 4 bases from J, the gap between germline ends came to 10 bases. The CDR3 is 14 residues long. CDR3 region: CASSLGSSGTEAFF. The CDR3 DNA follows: TGTGCCAGCAGCTTAGGATCTTCGGGCACTGAAGCTTTCTTT.

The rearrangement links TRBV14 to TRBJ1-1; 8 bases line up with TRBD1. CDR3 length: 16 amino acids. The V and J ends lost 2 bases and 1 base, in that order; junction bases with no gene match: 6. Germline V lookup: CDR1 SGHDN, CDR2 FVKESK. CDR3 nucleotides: TGTGCCAGCAGCCAACCCGGGACAGGACCGAACACTGAAGCTTTCTTT. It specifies CASSQPGTGPNTEAFF.

In DNA form, the CDR3 reads TGTGCCAGCTCACTCACTAGGAAAGACTCTGGGGCCAACGTCCTGACTTTC. This gives the protein CASSLTRKDSGANVLTF. The chain has TRBV18 and TRBJ2-6; D possibly corresponds to TRBD2 (5 bases). Germline V gene sequence: CDR1 KGHSH, CDR2 LQKENI. The CDR3 runs 17 residues. The germline V and J ends were trimmed by 4 bases and 0 bases, with 13 bases remaining between them.

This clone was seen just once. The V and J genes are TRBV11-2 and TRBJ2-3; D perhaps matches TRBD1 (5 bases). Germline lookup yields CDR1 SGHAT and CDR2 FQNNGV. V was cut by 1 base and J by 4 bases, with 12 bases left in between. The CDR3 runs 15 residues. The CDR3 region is CASSLVTSRADTQYF. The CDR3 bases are TGTGCCAGCAGCTTAGTAACCAGCAGGGCAGATACGCAGTATTTT.

CDR3 amino acids: CASRDSGDTQYF. CDR3 bases: TGTGCCAGCCGGGACAGCGGAGATACGCAGTATTTT. The V gene is TRBV7-6, the J gene TRBJ2-3; 7 bases map to TRBD1. There are 12 residues in the CDR3. The junction had 4 bases not matched to a gene; V was cut back by 8 bases and J by 5 bases. Germline V lookup: CDR1 SGHVS, CDR2 FNYEAQ.

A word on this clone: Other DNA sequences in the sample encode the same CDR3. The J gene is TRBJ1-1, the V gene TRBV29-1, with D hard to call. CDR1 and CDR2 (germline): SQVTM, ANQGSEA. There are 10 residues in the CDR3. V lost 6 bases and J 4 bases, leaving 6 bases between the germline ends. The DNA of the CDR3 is TGCAGCGTGCTGAGCACTGAAGCTTTCTTT. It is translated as CSVLSTEAFF.

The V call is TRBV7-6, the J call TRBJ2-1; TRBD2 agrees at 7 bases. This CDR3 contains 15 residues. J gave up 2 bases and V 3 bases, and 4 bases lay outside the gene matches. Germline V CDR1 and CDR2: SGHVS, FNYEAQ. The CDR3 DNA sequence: TGTGCCAGCAGCTTGAGGGCGGGGGCCTACAATGAGCAGTTCTTC. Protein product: CASSLRAGAYNEQFF. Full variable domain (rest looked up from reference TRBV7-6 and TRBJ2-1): GAGVSQSPRYKVTKRGQDVALRCDPISGHVSLYWYRQALGQGPEFLTYFNYEAQQDKSGLPNDRFSAERPEGSISTLTIQRTEQRDSAMYRCASSLRAGAYNEQFFGPGTRLTVL.

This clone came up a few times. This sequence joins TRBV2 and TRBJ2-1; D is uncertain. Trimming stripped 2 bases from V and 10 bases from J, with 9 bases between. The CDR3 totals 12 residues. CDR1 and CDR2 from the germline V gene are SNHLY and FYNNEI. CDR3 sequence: CASSESGYEQFF. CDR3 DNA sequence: TGTGCCAGCAGTGAATCTGGGTACGAGCAGTTCTTC.

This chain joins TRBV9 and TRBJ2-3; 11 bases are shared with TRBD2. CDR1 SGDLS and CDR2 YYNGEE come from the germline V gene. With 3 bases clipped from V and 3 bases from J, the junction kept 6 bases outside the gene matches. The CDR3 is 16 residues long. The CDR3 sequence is CASSDRLAGGTDTQYF. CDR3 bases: TGTGCCAGCAGCGACCGTTTAGCGGGGGGGACAGATACGCAGTATTTT.

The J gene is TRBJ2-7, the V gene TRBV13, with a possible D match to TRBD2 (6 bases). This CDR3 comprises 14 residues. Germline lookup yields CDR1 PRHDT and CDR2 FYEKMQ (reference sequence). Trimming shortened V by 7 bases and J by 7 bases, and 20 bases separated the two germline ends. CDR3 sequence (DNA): TGTGCCAGCACCCAGAGAGCGGGCCTGGGGGAGCAGTACTTC. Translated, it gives CASTQRAGLGEQYF.

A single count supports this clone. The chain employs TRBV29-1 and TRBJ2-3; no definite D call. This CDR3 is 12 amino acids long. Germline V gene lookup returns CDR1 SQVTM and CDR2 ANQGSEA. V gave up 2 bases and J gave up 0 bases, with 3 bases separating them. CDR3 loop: CSVETSTDTQYF. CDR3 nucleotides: TGCAGCGTTGAAACGAGCACAGATACGCAGTATTTT.

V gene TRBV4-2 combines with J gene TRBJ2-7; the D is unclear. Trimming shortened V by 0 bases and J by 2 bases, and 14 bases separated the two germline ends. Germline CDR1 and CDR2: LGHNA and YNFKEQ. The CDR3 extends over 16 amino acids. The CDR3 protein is CASSQDEVTTTYEQYF. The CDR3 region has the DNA TGTGCCAGCAGCCAAGATGAGGTCACAACGACCTACGAGCAGTACTTC.

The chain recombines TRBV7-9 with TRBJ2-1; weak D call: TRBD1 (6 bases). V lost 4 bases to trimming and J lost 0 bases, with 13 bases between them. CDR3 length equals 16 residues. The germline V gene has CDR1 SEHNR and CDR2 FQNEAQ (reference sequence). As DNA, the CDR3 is TGTGCCAGCAGCTCCAACGACAGGTCCTCCTACAATGAGCAGTTCTTC. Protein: CASSSNDRSSYNEQFF.

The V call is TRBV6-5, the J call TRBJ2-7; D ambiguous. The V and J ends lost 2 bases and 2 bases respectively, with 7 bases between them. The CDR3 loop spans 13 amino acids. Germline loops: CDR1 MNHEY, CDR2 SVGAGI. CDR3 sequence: CASSYQSTYEQYF. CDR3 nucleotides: TGTGCCAGCAGTTACCAGAGTACCTACGAGCAGTACTTC.

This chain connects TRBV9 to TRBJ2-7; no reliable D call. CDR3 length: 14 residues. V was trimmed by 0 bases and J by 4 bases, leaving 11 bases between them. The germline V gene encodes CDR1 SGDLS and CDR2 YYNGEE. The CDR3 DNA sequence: TGTGCCAGCAGCGTAGGTGTACAACCATACGAGCAGTACTTC. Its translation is CASSVGVQPYEQYF.

The CDR3 nucleotides are TGTGCCAGCAGTCCGCCACTGATGGGCGGGGCGGGGGAGCTGTTTTTT. Translating gives CASSPPLMGGAGELFF. This chain links TRBV27 with TRBJ2-2, with D tentatively TRBD2 (6 bases). V was cut by 5 bases and J by 8 bases, with 21 bases left in between. The V gene's germline CDR1 is MNHEY and CDR2 SMNVEV (reference sequence). The CDR3 has 16 amino acids.

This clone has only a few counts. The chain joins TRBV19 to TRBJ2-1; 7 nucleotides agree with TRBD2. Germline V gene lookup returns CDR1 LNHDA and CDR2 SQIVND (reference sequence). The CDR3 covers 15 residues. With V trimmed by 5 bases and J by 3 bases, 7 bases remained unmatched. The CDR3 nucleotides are TGTGCCAGTAGTCTGAGCGGGGAGGGCTACAATGAGCAGTTCTTC. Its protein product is CASSLSGEGYNEQFF. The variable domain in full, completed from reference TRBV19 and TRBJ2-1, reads DGGITQSPKYLFRKEGQNVTLSCEQNLNHDAMYWYRQDPGQGLRLIYYSQIVNDFQKGDIAEGYSVSREKKESFPLTVTSAQKNPTAFYLCASSLSGEGYNEQFFGPGTRLTVL.

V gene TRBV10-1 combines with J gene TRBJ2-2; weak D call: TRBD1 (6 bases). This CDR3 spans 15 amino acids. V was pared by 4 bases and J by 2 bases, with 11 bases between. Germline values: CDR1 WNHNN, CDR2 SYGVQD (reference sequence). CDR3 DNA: TGCGCCAGCAGTGGGACAGCCCTAAACACCGGGGAGCTGTTTTTT. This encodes CASSGTALNTGELFF.

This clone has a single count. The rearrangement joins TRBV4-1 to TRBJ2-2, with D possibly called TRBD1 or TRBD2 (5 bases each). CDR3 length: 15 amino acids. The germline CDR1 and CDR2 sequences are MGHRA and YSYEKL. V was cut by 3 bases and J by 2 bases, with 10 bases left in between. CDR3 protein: CASSHRDVNTGELFF. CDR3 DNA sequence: TGCGCCAGCAGCCACCGGGACGTCAACACCGGGGAGCTGTTTTTT.

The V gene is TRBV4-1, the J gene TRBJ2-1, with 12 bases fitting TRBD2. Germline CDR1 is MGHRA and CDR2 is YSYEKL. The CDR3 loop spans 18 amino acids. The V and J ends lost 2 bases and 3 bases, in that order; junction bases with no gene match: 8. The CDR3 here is CASSQKSSGGDFYNEQFF. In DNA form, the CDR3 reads TGCGCCAGCAGCCAAAAGTCTAGCGGGGGGGACTTCTACAATGAGCAGTTCTTC.

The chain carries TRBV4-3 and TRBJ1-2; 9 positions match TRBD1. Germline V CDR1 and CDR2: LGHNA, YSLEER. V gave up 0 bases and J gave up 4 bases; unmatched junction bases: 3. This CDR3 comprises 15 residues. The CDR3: CASSQDTGGAYGYTF. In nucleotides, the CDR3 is TGCGCCAGCAGCCAAGACACAGGGGGCGCCTATGGCTACACCTTC.

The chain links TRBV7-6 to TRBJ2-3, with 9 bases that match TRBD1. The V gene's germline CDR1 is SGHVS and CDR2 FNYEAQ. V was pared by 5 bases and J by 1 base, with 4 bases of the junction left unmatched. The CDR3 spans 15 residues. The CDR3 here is CASSLRDRGTDTQYF. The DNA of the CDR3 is TGTGCCAGCAGCCTCCGGGACAGGGGCACAGATACGCAGTATTTT.

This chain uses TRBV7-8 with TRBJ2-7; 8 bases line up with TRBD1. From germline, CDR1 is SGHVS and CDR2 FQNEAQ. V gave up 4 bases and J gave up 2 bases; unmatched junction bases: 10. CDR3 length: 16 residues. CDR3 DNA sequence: TGTGCCAGCAGCTCTCTAGTGGGGACAGGCGCCTACGAGCAGTACTTC. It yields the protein CASSSLVGTGAYEQYF.